The next 12 T cell receptor beta chains were all read from a single sample in a study of T cells in women clearing cervical HPV infection. The repertoire was sequenced with immunoSEQ multiplex PCR; TCRdb's copy has only in-frame clones and lacks some. The sample holds around 48,000 clones. Sample: blood buffy coat. Every receptor here comes from a woman between 18 and 75 years old with a cervical HPV16 infection that either progressed to CIN3+ or cleared (not recorded which).

Concerning this clone: Sequencing ends 3 residues short of the CDR3 end; the germline J gene provides the rest. The V gene is TRBV5-1, the J gene TRBJ2-7, with TRBD1 matching over 12 bases. Germline assignment: CDR1 SGHRS and CDR2 YFSETQ. This CDR3 comprises 18 residues. The trim removed 3 bases at V and 2 bases at J, leaving 12 bases unmatched. The CDR3 bases that were read are TGCGCCAGCAGCTGGTCTCGCCCGGGACAGGGGGCAACCTACGAG. Its protein product is CASSWSRPGQGATYE. The whole CDR3 region reads CASSWSRPGQGATYEQYF.

As regards this clone: The CDR3 goes on 3 residues after the read ends, and that part is filled in from the germline J gene. The gene calls are TRBV28 and TRBJ2-6, with D uncertain. The CDR3 loop spans 14 amino acids. Germline V gene data show CDR1 as MDHEN and CDR2 as SYDVKM. V was shortened by 3 bases and J by 1 base, with 4 bases between the two germline ends. The CDR3 spells CASSFRSGANVLTF. Partial CDR3 DNA: TGTGCCAGCAGTTTCCGGTCTGGGGCCAACGTC.

In the case of this clone: The CDR3 end lies 3 residues beyond the end of the read and is filled in from the germline J gene. The V gene is TRBV9, the J gene TRBJ2-3; TRBD1 matches at 7 bases. The J segment lost 1 base and the V segment lost 4 bases, leaving 9 bases of the junction unmatched. From germline, CDR1 is SGDLS and CDR2 YYNGEE. This CDR3 comprises 16 residues. The CDR3 reads CASSFNRGAGTDTQYF. The part of the CDR3 DNA that was read is TGTGCCAGCAGCTTTAACAGGGGCGCGGGCACAGATACG.

With regard to this clone: From the germline J gene comes the end of the CDR3, since the read stops 3 residues before it. The rearrangement joins TRBV10-2 to TRBJ2-1; TRBD2 matches at 7 bases. With V trimmed by 7 bases and J by 4 bases, 7 bases remained unmatched. The germline gives CDR1 WSHSY, CDR2 SAAADI. The CDR3 runs 14 residues. The covered CDR3 bases are TGCGCCAGCACTAGCGGAGACTCTTACAATGAG. Protein product: CASTSGDSYNE. Given in full, the CDR3 is CASTSGDSYNEQFF.

In the case of this clone: The read ends 3 residues before the CDR3 terminus; that terminus is restored from the germline J gene. The V and J genes are TRBV4-1 and TRBJ2-1; TRBD2 aligns across 15 bases. This CDR3 has 13 amino acids. Germline lookup yields CDR1 MGHRA and CDR2 YSYEKL. Trimming removed 6 bases from V and 9 bases from J; junction bases left unmatched: 0. CDR3 region: CASRGLAGGEQFF. The CDR3 DNA, read in part, is TGCGCCAGCAGGGGACTAGCGGGAGGTGAG.

CDR3 in amino acids: CASSLTSGTDTQYF. The CDR3 DNA, read in part, is TGTGCCAGCAGTTTGACCAGCGGCACAGATACG. The genes are TRBV12-3 or TRBV12-4 and TRBJ2-3; the D is unclear. The sequenced fragment ends 3 residues before the CDR3 boundary, so the rest is inferred from the germline J gene. The CDR3 is 14 residues long. V lost 3 bases and J 1 base, leaving 8 bases between the germline ends.

As concerns this clone: The read gets to within 3 residues of the CDR3 end, and the germline J gene fills in the rest. V is TRBV30 and J is TRBJ1-1, with D unclear. V was pared by 3 bases and J by 1 base, with 9 bases between. Germline V lookup: CDR1 GTSNPN, CDR2 SVGIG (reference sequence). CDR3 size: 13 residues. CDR3 loop: CAWRVQRNTEAFF. The DNA read from the CDR3 is TGTGCCTGGAGGGTGCAGAGGAACACTGAA. Based on the CDR3 plus reference TRBV30 and TRBJ1-1, the full variable domain is SQTIHQWPATLVQPVGSPLSLECTVEGTSNPNLYWYRQAAGRGLQLLFYSVGIGQISSEVPQNLSASRPQDRQFILSSKKLLLSDSGFYLCAWRVQRNTEAFFGQGTRLTVV.

On this clone itself: Read sequence stops 3 residues before the CDR3 end, and the germline J gene provides the missing end. The J gene is TRBJ2-7, the V gene TRBV7-8; D ambiguous. V was clipped by 2 bases and J by 1 base, with 12 bases between them. This CDR3 comprises 15 residues. CDR1 is SGHVS, CDR2 FQNEAQ, per germline. The CDR3 protein is CASSLLPSHSYEQYF. The sequenced CDR3 bases are TGTGCCAGCAGCTTATTACCCAGTCATTCCTACGAG.

With respect to this clone: The read ends 3 residues early relative to the CDR3; the germline J gene fills the gap. The chain joins TRBV5-4 to TRBJ1-6; no clear D. Looked up from germline, CDR1 is SGHNT and CDR2 is YYREEE (reference sequence). With 0 bases removed from V and 7 bases from J, the gap between germline ends came to 5 bases. The CDR3 consists of 13 residues. The CDR3 protein is CASSLDLNSPLHF. CDR3 DNA (partial): TGTGCCAGCAGCTTGGACTTAAATTCACCC.

About this clone itself: The CDR3 end lies 3 residues beyond the end of the read and is filled in from the germline J gene. The V call is TRBV20-1, the J call TRBJ1-1; D uncertain. The V and J ends lost 1 base and 1 base respectively, with 10 bases between them. The CDR3 spans 14 residues. CDR1 DFQATT and CDR2 SNEGSKA come from the germline V gene (reference sequence). CDR3 DNA (partial): TGCAGTGCTAGAGTAAGCGTAGGGAACACTGAA. It is translated as CSARVSVGNTE. The whole CDR3 region reads CSARVSVGNTEAFF.

With regard to this clone: The sequenced fragment ends 3 residues before the CDR3 boundary, so the rest is inferred from the germline J gene. The rearrangement links TRBV12-3 or TRBV12-4 to TRBJ2-7; 10 nucleotides match TRBD2. V lost 3 bases to trimming and J lost 2 bases; unmatched junction nucleotides: 4. This CDR3 comprises 15 residues. This CDR3 reads CASSLVAGGTYEQYF. The CDR3 bases that were read are TGTGCCAGCAGTTTGGTAGCGGGAGGTACCTACGAG.

As regards this clone: The CDR3 end falls 3 residues outside the read, so it is completed with the germline J gene. The chain carries TRBV19 and TRBJ2-7; a weak D match, TRBD1 (6 bases). Germline lookup yields CDR1 LNHDA and CDR2 SQIVND (reference sequence). This CDR3 has 13 amino acids. Trimming took off 5 bases at V and 3 bases at J, with 11 bases between the two ends. The CDR3 reads CASSLGHNYEQYF. The sequenced part of the CDR3 DNA is TGTGCCAGTAGTTTGGGACACAACTACGAG.